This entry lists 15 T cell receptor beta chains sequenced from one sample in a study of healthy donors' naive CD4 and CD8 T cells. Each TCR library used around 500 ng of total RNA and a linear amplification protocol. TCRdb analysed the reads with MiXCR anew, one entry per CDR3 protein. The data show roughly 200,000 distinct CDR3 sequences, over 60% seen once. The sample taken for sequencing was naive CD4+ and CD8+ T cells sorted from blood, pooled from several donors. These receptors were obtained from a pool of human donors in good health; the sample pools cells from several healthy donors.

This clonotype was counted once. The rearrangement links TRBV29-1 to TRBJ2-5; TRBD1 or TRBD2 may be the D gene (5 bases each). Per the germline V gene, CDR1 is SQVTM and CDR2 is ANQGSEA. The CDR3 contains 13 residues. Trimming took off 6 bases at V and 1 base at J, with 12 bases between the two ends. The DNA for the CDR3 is TGCAGCGTGACTCCCGGGACCCAAGAGACCCAGTACTTC. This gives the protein CSVTPGTQETQYF.

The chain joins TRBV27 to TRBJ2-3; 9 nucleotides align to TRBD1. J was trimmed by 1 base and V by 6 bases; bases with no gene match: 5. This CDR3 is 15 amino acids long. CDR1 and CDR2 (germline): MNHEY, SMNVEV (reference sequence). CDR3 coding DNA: TGTGCCAGCAGACGTAGGGACAGGGGCACAGATACGCAGTATTTT. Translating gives CASRRRDRGTDTQYF.

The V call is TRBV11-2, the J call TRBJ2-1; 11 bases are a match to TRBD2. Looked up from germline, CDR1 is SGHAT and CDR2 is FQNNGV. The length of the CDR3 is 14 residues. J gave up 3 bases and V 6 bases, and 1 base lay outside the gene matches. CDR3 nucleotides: TGTGCCAGCAGGCTAGCGGGAGGCTACAATGAGCAGTTCTTC. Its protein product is CASRLAGGYNEQFF.

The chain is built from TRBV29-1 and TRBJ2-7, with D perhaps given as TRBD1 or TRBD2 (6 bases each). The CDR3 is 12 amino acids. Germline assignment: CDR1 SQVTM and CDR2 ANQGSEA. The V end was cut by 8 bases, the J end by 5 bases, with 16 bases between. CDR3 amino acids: CSPSGGRNEQYF. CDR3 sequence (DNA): TGCAGCCCCAGTGGGGGGCGAAACGAGCAGTACTTC.

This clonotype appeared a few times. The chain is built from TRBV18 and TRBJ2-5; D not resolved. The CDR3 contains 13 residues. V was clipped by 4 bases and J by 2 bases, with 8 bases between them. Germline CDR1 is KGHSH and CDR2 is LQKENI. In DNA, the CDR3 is TGTGCCAGCTCACGACACCATCAAGAGACCCAGTACTTC. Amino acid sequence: CASSRHHQETQYF.

The CDR3 DNA reads as TGTGCCAGCACTGGACAGGGTCGGAGTTACAATGAGCAGTTCTTC. Translating it yields CASTGQGRSYNEQFF. The chain carries TRBV12-3 or TRBV12-4 and TRBJ2-1, with 8 bases identical to TRBD1. The junction had 9 bases not matched to a gene; V was cut back by 7 bases and J by 4 bases. The CDR3 loop spans 15 amino acids.

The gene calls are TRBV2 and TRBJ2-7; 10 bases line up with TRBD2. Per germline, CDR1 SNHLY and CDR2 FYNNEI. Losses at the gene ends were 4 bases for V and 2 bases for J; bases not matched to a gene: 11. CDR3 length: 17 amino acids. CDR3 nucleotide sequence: TGTGCCAGCAGTGCTAGCGGGGGTACTATACTTACCTACGAGCAGTACTTC. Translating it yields CASSASGGTILTYEQYF.

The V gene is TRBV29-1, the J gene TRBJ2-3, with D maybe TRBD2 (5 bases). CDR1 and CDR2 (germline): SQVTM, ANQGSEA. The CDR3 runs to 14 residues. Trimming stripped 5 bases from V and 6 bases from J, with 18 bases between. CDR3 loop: CSVTLDWVVDTQYF. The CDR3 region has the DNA TGCAGCGTTACCCTGGACTGGGTCGTTGATACGCAGTATTTT.

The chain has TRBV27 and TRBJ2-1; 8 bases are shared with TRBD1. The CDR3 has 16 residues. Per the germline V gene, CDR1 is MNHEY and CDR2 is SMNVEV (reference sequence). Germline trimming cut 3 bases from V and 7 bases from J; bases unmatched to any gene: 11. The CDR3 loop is CASSFSRTGYGNEQFF. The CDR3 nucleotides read TGTGCCAGCAGTTTCTCGAGGACAGGGTACGGGAATGAGCAGTTCTTC.

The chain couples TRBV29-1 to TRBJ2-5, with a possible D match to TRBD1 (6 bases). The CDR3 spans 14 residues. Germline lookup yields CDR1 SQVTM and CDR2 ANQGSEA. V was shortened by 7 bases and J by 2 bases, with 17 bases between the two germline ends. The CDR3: CSAEPTGKQETQYF. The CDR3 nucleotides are TGCAGCGCCGAGCCTACAGGGAAACAAGAGACCCAGTACTTC.

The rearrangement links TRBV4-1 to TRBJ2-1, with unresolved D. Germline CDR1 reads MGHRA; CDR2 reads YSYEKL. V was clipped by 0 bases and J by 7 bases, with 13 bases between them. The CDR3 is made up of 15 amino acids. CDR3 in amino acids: CASSQDSLVFNEQFF. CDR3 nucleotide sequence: TGCGCCAGCAGCCAAGATTCGTTGGTGTTTAATGAGCAGTTCTTC.

The CDR3 nucleotides are TGTGCCAGTAGGGACAGGTCGTCGCCCTACAATGAGCAGTTCTTC. Translated, it gives CASRDRSSPYNEQFF. V is TRBV19 and J is TRBJ2-1; 7 nucleotides agree with TRBD1. Germline CDR1 reads LNHDA; CDR2 reads SQIVND (reference sequence). J gave up 2 bases and V 6 bases, and 7 bases lay outside the gene matches. The CDR3 contains 15 residues.

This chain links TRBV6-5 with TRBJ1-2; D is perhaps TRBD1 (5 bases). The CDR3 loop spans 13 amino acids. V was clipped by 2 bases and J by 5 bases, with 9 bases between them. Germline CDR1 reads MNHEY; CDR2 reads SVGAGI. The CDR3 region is CASSYGTDYGYTF. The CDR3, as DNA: TGTGCCAGCAGTTACGGGACTGATTATGGCTACACCTTC.

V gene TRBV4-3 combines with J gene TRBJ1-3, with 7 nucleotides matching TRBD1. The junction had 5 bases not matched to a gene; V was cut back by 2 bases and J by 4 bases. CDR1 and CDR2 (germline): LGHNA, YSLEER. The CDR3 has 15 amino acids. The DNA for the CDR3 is TGCGCCAGCAGCCAAACTTTAGGGGGCGGAAACACCATATATTTT. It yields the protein CASSQTLGGGNTIYF.

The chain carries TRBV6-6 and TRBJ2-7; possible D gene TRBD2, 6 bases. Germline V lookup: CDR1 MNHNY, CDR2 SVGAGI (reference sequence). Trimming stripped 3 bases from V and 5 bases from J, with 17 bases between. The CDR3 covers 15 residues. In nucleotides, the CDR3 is TGTGCCAGCAGTTATTTTGGGAGGAGGTGGGACGAGCAGTACTTC. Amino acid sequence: CASSYFGRRWDEQYF.